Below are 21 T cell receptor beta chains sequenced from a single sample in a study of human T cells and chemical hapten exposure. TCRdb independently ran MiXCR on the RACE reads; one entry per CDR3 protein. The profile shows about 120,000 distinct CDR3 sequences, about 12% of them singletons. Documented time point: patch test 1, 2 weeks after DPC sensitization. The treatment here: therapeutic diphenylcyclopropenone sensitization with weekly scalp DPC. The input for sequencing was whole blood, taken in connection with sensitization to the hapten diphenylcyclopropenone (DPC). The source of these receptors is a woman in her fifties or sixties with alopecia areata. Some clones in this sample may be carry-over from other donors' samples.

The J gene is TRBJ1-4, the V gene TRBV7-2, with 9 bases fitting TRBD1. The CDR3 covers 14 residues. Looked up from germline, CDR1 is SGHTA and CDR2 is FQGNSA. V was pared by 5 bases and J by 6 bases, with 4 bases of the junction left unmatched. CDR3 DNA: TGTGCCAGCAGCCGAAGGACAGGGGATGAAAAACTGTTTTTT. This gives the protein CASSRRTGDEKLFF. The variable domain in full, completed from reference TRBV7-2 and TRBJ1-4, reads GAGVSQSPSNKVTEKGKDVELRCDPISGHTALYWYRQSLGQGLEFLIYFQGNSAPDKSGLPSDRFSAERTGGSVSTLTIQRTQQEDSAVYLCASSRRTGDEKLFFGSGTQLSVL.

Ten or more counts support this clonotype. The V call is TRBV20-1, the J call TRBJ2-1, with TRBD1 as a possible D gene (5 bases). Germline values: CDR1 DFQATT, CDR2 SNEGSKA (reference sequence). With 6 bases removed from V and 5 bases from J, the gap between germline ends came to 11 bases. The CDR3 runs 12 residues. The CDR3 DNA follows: TGCAGTGCAAGGGGCAGGAACAATGAGCAGTTCTTC. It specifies CSARGRNNEQFF.

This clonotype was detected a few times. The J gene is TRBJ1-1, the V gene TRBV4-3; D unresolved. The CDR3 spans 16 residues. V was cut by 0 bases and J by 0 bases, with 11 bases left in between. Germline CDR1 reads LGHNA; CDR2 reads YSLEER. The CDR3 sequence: CASSQDANVVNTEAFF. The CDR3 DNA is TGCGCCAGCAGCCAAGATGCCAACGTGGTGAACACTGAAGCTTTCTTT.

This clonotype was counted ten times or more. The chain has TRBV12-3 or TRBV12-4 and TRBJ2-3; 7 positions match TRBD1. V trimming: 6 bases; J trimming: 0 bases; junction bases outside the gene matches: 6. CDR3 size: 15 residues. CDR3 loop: CASSPRGISTDTQYF. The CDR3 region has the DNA TGTGCCAGCAGCCCCAGGGGGATAAGCACAGATACGCAGTATTTT.

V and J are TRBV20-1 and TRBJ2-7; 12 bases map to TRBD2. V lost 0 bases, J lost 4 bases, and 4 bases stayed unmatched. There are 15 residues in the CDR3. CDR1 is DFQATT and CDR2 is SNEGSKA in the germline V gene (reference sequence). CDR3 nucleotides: TGCAGTGCTAGAGATGAGACTAGCGGGAGTTACGAGCAGTACTTC. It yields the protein CSARDETSGSYEQYF.

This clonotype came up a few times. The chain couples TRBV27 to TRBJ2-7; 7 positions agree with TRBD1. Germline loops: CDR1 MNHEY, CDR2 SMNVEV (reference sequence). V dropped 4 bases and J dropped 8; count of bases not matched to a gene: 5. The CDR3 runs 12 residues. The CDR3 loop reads CASSSRQGQQYF. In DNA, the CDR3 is TGTGCCAGCAGTTCACGACAGGGCCAGCAGTACTTC.

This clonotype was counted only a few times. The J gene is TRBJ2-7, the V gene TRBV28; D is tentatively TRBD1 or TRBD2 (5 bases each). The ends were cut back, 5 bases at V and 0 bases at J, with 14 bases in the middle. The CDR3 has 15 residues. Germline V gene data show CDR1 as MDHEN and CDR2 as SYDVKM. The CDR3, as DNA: TGTGCCAGCAGTCCGTGGGACGGAAACTCCTACGAGCAGTACTTC. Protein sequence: CASSPWDGNSYEQYF.

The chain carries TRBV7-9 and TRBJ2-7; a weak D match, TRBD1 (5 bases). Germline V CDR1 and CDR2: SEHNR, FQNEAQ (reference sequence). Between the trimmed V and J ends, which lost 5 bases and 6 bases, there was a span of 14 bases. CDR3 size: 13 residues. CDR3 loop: CASSPLGQSEQYF. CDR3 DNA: TGTGCCAGCAGCCCCCTGGGGCAGTCCGAGCAGTACTTC.

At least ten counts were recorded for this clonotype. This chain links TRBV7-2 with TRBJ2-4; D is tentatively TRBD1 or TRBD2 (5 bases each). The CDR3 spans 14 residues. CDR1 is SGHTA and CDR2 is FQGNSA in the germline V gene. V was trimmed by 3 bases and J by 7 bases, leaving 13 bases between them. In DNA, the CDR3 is TGTGCCAGCAGCTTTACCGGGACCCCCAACATTCAGTACTTC. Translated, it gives CASSFTGTPNIQYF.

CDR3 in amino acids: CASSQQGRSPLHF. As DNA, the CDR3 is TGCGCCAGCAGCCAACAGGGACGCTCACCCCTCCACTTT. The gene calls are TRBV4-1 and TRBJ1-6; tentative D call: TRBD1 (5 bases). The V end lost 2 bases, the J end lost 10 bases, and 9 bases lay between the germline ends. Germline CDR1 is MGHRA and CDR2 is YSYEKL. The CDR3 sequence is 13 residues long.

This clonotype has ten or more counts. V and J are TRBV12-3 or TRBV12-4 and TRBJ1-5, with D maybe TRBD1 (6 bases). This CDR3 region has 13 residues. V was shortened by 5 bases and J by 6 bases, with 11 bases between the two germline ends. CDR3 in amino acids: CASSLQGFQPQHF. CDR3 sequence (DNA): TGTGCCAGCAGTCTACAGGGTTTTCAGCCCCAGCATTTT.

The CDR3 loop reads CASSYRGVSTNEKLFF. The CDR3 bases are TGTGCCAGCAGCTACAGGGGGGTGTCGACTAATGAAAAACTGTTTTTT. The V gene is TRBV7-2, the J gene TRBJ1-4; 8 bases align to TRBD1. CDR1 is SGHTA and CDR2 is FQGNSA in the germline V gene. V shed 4 bases and J 2 bases; nucleotides not matched to a gene: 6. There are 16 residues in the CDR3.

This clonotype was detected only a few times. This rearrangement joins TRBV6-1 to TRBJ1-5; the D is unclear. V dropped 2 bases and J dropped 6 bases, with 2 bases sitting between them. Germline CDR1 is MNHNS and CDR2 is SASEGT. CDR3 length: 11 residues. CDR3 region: CASSEPQPQHF. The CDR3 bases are TGTGCCAGCAGTGAACCTCAGCCCCAGCATTTT.

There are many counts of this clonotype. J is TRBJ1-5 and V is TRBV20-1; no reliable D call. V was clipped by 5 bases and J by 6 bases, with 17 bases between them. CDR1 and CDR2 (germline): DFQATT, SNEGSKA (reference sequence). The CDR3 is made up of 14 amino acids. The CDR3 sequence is CSAGSGRGSQPQHF. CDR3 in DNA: TGCAGTGCTGGCAGTGGGCGCGGGAGTCAGCCCCAGCATTTT.

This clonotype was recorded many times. The CDR3 DNA follows: TGTGCCAGCAGCCGGAAAGGGACTAGCCGGGAGCCAAATGAGCAGTTCTTC. It is translated as CASSRKGTSREPNEQFF. The chain combines TRBV6-5 with TRBJ2-1, with TRBD2 matching 9 bases. V dropped 6 bases and J dropped 7; count of bases not matched to a gene: 16. The V gene's germline CDR1 is MNHEY and CDR2 SVGAGI. CDR3 size: 17 residues.

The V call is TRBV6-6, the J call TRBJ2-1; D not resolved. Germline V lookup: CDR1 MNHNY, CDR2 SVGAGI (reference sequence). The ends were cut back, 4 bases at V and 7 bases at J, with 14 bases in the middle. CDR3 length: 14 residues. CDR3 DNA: TGTGCCAGCAGTTCCACGTCGTTCTTGAATGAGCAGTTCTTC. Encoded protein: CASSSTSFLNEQFF.

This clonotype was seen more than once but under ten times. The CDR3 sequence: CASSLGGYNSPLHF. The CDR3 bases are TGTGCCAGCAGCTTAGGGGGTTATAATTCACCCCTCCACTTT. The V and J genes are TRBV7-9 and TRBJ1-6; D remains unclear. The V gene's germline CDR1 is SEHNR and CDR2 FQNEAQ (reference sequence). Trimming took off 1 base at V and 4 bases at J, with 5 bases between the two ends. This CDR3 region has 14 residues.

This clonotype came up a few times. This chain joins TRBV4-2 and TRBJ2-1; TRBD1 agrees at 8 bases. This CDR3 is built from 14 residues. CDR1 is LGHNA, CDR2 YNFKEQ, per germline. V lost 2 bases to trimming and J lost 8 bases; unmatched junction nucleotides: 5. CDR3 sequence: CASSQRTGLYEQFF. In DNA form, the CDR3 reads TGTGCCAGCAGCCAAAGGACAGGGCTGTATGAGCAGTTCTTC.

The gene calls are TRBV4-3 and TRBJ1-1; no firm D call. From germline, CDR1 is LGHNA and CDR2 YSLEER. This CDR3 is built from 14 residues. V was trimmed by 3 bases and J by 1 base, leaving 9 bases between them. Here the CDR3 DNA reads TGCGCCAGCAGCCAGGACCGCGCGAACACTGAAGCTTTCTTT. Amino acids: CASSQDRANTEAFF.

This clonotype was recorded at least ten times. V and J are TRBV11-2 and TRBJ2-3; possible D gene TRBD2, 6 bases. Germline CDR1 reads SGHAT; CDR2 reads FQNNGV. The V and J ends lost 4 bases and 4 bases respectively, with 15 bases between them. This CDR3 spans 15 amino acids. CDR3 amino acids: CASSSGRRVADTQYF. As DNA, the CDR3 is TGTGCCAGCAGCTCCGGACGGAGGGTGGCAGATACGCAGTATTTT.

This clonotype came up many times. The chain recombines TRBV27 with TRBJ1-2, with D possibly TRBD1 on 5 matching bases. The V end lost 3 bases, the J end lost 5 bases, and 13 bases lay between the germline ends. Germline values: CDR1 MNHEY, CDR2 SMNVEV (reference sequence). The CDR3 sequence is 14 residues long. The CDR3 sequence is CASSFKERGYGYTF. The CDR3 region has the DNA TGTGCCAGCAGTTTCAAAGAGAGGGGATATGGCTACACCTTC.